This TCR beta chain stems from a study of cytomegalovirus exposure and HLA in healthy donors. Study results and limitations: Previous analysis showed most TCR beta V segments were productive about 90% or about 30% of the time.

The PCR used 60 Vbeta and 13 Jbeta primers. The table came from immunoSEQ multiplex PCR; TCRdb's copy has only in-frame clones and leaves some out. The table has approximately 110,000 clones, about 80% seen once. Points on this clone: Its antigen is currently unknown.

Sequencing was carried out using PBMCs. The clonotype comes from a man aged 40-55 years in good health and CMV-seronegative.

The CDR3 spells CASSSGSGADTQYF. In DNA form, the CDR3 reads TGTGCCAGCAGCTCGGGGTCAGGGGCTGATACGCAGTATTTT. The rearrangement uses TRBV7-9 and TRBJ2-3, with D perhaps TRBD1 (6 bases). This CDR3 contains 14 residues. Germline V lookup: CDR1 SEHNR, CDR2 FQNEAQ (reference sequence). V lost 4 bases and J lost 6, with 14 bases in between.